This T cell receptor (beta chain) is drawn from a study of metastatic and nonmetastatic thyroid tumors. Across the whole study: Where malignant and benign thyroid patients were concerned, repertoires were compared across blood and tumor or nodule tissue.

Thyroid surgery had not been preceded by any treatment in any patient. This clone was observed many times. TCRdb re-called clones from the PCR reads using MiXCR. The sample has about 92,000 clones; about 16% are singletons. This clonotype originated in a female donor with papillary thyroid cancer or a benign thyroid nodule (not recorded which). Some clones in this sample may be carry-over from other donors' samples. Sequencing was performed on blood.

The CDR3 spells CATSREGSRSDTQYF. CDR3 nucleotide sequence: TGTGCCACCTCGAGAGAGGGGAGCAGGTCAGATACGCAGTATTTT. The genes are TRBV6-1 and TRBJ2-3, with D perhaps being TRBD1 or TRBD2 (5 bases each). Per the germline V gene, CDR1 is MNHNS and CDR2 is SASEGT. Between the trimmed V and J ends, which lost 10 bases and 4 bases, there was a span of 21 bases. CDR3 length: 15 residues.